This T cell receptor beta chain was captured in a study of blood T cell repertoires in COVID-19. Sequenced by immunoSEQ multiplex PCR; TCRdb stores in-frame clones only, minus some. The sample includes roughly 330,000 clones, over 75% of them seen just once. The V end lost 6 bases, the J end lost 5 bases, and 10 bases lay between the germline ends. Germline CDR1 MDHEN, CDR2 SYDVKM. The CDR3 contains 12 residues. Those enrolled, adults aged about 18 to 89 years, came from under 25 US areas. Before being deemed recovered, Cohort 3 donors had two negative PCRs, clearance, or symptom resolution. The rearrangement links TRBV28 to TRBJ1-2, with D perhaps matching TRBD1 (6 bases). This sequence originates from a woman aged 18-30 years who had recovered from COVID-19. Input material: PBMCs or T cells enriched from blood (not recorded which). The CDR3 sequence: CASRLTGYGYTF. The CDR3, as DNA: TGTGCCAGCAGATTGACAGGTTATGGCTACACCTTC.